The 2 T cell receptor beta chains reported below all come from one sample, sequenced in a study of early stage breast cancer tumors. The protocol was immunoSEQ multiplex PCR, while the TCRdb copy is restricted to in-frame clones and leaves out a portion. The sample lists about 72,000 clones, under 85% occurring once. Sequencing was done on a sample of blood. These receptors all come from a person aged 55-75 years with breast cancer.

The chain combines TRBV6-6 with TRBJ1-1; unclear D gene. In germline, CDR1 is MNHNY, CDR2 SVGAGI (reference sequence). This CDR3 comprises 13 residues. The V and J ends lost 8 bases and 3 bases respectively, with 13 bases between them. Here the CDR3 reads CASDEGAHTEAFF. As DNA, the CDR3 is TGTGCCAGCGATGAGGGTGCGCACACTGAAGCTTTCTTT.

This chain connects TRBV11-3 to TRBJ2-5; D is tentatively TRBD1 or TRBD2 (5 bases each). Germline V gives CDR1 SGHNT, CDR2 YENEEA. The CDR3 has 15 residues. Between the trimmed V and J ends, which lost 5 bases and 4 bases, there was a span of 17 bases. CDR3 in DNA: TGTGCCAGCAGCCGCCAGGGTTTGGCGGGAGAGACCCAGTACTTC. Translated, it gives CASSRQGLAGETQYF.